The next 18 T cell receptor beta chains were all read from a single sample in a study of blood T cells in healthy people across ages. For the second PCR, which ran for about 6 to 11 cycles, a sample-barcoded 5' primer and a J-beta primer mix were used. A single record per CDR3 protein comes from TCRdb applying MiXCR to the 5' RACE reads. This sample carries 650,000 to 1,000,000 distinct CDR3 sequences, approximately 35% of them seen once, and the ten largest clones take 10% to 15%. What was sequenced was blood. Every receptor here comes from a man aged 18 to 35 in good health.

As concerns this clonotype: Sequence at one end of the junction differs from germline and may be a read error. CDR3 protein: CAGSHGQANEQFF. CDR3 coding DNA: TGTGCCGGCAGCCACGGACAGGCCAATGAGCAGTTCTTC. The chain joins TRBV3-1 to TRBJ2-1; 7 nucleotides agree with TRBD1. CDR1 LGHDT and CDR2 YNNKEL come from the germline V gene (reference sequence). The CDR3 contains 13 residues.

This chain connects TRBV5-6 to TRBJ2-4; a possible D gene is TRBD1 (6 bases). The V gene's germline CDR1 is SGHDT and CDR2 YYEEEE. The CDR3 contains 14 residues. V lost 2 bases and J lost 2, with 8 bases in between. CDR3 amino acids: CASSFRGSKNIQYF. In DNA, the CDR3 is TGTGCCAGCAGCTTCAGGGGATCCAAAAACATTCAGTACTTC.

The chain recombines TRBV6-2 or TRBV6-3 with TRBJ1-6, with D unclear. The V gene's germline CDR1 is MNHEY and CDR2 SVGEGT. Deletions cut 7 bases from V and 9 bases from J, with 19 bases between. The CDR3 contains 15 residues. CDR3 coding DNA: TGTGCCAGCAAAGAGAGGGCGGAAAACGGTTCACCCCTCCACTTT. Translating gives CASKERAENGSPLHF.

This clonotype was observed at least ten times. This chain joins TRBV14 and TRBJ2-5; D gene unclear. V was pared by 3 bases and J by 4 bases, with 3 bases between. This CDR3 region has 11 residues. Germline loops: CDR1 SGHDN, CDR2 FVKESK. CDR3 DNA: TGTGCCAGCAGCCACAGAGAGACCCAGTACTTC. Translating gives CASSHRETQYF.

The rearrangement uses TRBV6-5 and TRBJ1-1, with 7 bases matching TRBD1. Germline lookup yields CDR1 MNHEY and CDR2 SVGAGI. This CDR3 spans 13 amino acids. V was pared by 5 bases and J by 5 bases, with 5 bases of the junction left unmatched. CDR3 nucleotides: TGTGCCAGCAGTAAGACAGGGAGGACTGAAGCTTTCTTT. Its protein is CASSKTGRTEAFF.

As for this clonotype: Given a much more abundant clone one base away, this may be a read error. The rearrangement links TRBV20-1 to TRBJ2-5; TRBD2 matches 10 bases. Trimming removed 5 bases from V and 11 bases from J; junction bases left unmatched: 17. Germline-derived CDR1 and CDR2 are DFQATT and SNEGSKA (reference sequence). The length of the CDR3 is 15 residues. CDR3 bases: TGCAGTGCTGGACAAAAAGCGGGAGGGCCGTACGGGCAGTACTTC. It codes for CSAGQKAGGPYGQYF.

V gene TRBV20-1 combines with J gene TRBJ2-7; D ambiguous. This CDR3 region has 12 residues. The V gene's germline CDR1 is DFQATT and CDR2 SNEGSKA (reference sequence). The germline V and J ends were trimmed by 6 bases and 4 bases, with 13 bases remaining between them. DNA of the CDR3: TGCAGTGCCCTGAAAACACGTTACGAGCAGTACTTC. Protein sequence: CSALKTRYEQYF.

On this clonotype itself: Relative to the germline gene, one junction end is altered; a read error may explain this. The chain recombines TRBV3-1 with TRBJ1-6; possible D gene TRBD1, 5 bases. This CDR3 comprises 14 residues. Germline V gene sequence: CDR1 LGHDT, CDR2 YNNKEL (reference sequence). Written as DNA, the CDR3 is TGTGCCAGCGGCCAAGGGACGGGCGAATCACCCCTCCACTTT. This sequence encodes CASGQGTGESPLHF.

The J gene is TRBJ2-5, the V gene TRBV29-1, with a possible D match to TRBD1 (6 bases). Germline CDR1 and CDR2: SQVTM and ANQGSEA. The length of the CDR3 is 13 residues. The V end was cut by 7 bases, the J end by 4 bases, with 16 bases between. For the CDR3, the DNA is TGCAGCGCCAAACAGGGTTCGGGAGAGACCCAGTACTTC. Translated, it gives CSAKQGSGETQYF.

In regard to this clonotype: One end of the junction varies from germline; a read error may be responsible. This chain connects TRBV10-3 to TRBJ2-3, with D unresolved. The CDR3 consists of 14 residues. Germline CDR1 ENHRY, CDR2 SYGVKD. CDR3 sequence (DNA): TGTGTCATCAGCCCCACCTACCTCACAGATACGCAGTATTTT. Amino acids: CVISPTYLTDTQYF.

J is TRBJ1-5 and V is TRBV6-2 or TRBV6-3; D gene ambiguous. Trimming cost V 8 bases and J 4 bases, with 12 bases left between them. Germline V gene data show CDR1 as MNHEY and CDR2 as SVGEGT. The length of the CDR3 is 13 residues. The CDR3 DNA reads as TGTGCCAGCCTACAGAGCGGAAATCAGCCCCAGCATTTT. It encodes CASLQSGNQPQHF.

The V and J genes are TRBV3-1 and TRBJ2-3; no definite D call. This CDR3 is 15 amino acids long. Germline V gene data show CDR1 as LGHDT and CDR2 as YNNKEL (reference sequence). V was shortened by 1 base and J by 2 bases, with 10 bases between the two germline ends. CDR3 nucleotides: TGTGCCAGCAGCCAAGGTGAAGCTTACACAGATACGCAGTATTTT. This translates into CASSQGEAYTDTQYF.

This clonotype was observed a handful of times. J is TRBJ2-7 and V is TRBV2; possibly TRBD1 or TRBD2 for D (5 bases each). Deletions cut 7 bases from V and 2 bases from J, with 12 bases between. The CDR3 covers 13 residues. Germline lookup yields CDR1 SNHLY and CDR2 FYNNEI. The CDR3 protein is CASMGPPTYEQYF. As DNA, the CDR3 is TGTGCCAGCATGGGACCGCCGACCTACGAGCAGTACTTC.

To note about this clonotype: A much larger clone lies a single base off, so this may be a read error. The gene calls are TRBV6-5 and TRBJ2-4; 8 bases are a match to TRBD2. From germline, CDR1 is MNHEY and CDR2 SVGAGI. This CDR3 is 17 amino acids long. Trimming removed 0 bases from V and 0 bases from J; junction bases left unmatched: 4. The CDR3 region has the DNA TGTGCCAGCAGTTACTCGACTAGCGTTGTAGCCAAAAACATTCAGTACTTC. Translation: CASSYSTSVVAKNIQYF.

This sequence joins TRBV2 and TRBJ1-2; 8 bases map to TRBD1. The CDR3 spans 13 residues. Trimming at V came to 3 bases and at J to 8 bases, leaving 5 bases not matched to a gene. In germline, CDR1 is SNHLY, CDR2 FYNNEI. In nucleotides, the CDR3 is TGTGCCAGCAGTGAGTTCAGGGGGCAGGGCTACACCTTC. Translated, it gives CASSEFRGQGYTF.

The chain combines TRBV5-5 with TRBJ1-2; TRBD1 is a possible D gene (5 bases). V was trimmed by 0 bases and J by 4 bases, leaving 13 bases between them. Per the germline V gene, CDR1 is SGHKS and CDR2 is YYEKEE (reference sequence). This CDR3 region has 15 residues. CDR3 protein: CASSLEGEGTYGYTF. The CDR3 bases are TGTGCCAGCAGCTTGGAAGGAGAGGGGACCTATGGCTACACCTTC.

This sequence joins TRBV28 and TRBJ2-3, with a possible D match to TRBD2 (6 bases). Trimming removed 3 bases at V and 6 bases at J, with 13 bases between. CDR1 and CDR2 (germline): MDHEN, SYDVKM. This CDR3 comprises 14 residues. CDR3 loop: CASSFGGAKDTQYF. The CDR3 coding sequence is TGTGCCAGCAGTTTTGGCGGGGCCAAGGATACGCAGTATTTT. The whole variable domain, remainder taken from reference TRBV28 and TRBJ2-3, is DVKVTQSSRYLVKRTGEKVFLECVQDMDHENMFWYRQDPGLGLRLIYFSYDVKMKEKGDIPEGYSVSREKKERFSLILESASTNQTSMYLCASSFGGAKDTQYFGPGTRLTVL.

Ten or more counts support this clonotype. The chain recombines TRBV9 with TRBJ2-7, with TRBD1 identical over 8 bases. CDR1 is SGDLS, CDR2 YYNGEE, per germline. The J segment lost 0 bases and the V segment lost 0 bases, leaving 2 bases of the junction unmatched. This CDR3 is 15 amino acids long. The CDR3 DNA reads TGTGCCAGCAGCGTAGGGACAGGGAGCTCCTACGAGCAGTACTTC. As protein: CASSVGTGSSYEQYF.